The sequence of this TCR beta chain was determined in a study of low-dose radiotherapy and immunotherapy resistance in tumors. Priming of first-strand cDNA relied on TRAV- and TRBV-specific primers (covering alpha and beta chains). Amplification of TCRs used a constant-region primer and V-primer adapter for about 21 PCR cycles. TCRdb called the reads again in MiXCR, with one record for every CDR3 protein. The table records approximately 80,000 distinct CDR3 sequences, about 17% of them present only once. The CDR3 covers 15 residues. Germline V lookup: CDR1 SGHRS, CDR2 YFSETQ. J lost 5 bases, V lost 0 bases, and 2 bases had no gene match. This clonotype was detected ten times or more. Specified time point: after trial treatment. Documented treatment: LDRT plus nivolumab, ipilimumab, low-dose cyclophosphamide and aspirin (RACIN trial).

This material consisted of PBMCs, taken after low-dose radiotherapy plus immunotherapy. This receptor was obtained from a male donor with prostate cancer. The V and J genes are TRBV5-1 and TRBJ1-6; 7 bases fit TRBD1. The DNA of the CDR3 is TGCGCCAGCAGCTTGGAAGGGGGCCATAATTCACCCCTCCACTTT. It codes for CASSLEGGHNSPLHF.